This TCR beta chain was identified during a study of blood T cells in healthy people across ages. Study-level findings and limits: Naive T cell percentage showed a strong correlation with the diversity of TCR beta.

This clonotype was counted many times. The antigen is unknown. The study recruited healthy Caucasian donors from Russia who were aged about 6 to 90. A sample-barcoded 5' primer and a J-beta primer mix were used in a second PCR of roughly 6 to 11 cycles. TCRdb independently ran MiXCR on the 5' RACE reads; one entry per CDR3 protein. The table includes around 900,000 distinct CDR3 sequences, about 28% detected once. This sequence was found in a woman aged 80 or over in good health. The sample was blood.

CDR3 amino acids: CASSLTISNGYTF. Here the CDR3 DNA reads TGTGCCAGCAGCCTAACTATTTCAAATGGCTACACCTTC. The chain employs TRBV7-2 and TRBJ1-2; D gene ambiguous. CDR1 is SGHTA, CDR2 FQGNSA, per germline. The CDR3 is made up of 13 amino acids. V was pared by 5 bases and J by 6 bases, with 13 bases between.